The rows below give T cell receptor beta chains drawn from one sample of a study of blood T cell repertoires in COVID-19. Measured with immunoSEQ multiplex PCR; TCRdb has only the in-frame clones, and not every one. Of some 250,000 clones listed, 65% to 85% were seen once; the top ten hold about 4.2%. Sequencing was done on a sample of peripheral blood. These receptors were taken from a man aged 50 to 60 with active or convalescent COVID-19. Both conserved end residues are part of each CDR3. A D gene is named only where the DNA matches it firmly. Where a row states a size, it is once, few, many or the class of an expanded clone; other rows omit it.

abundance,j_gene,d_gene,v_gene,CDR3aa,CDR3nt
NA,TRBJ1-3,NA,TRBV28,CASSLGGGGLSGNTIYF,TGTGCCAGCAGTCTGGGGGGGGGCGGTCTCTCTGGAAACACCATATATTTT
NA,TRBJ1-1,NA,TRBV6-5,CASRFRNFNTEAFF,TGTGCCAGCCGCTTCAGGAACTTTAATACTGAAGCTTTCTTT
NA,TRBJ1-1,NA,TRBV18,CASSPPLGATEAFF,TGTGCCAGCTCACCACCCCTCGGTGCCACTGAAGCTTTCTTT
NA,TRBJ2-1,NA,TRBV4-1,CASSQSAGSAYNEQFF,TGCGCCAGCAGCCAAAGCGCGGGGAGCGCCTACAATGAGCAGTTCTTC
few,TRBJ2-2,NA,TRBV7-9,CASSLLSNGELFF,TGTGCCAGCAGCTTGTTGTCTAACGGGGAGCTGTTTTTT
NA,TRBJ2-7,NA,TRBV19,CASSMGDSAGWEQYF,TGTGCCAGTAGTATGGGGGACTCGGCGGGTTGGGAGCAGTACTTC
few,TRBJ1-5,TRBD1,TRBV7-3,CASSPPPAGGDSNQPQHF,TGTGCCAGCAGCCCCCCACCGGCAGGGGGAGATAGCAATCAGCCCCAGCATTTT
NA,TRBJ2-1,TRBD2,TRBV15,CATSRGERGYNEQFF,TGTGCCACCAGCAGGGGCGAGCGGGGGTACAATGAGCAGTTCTTC
once,TRBJ1-1,TRBD1,TRBV29-1,CSVDGTGGYEAFF,TGCAGCGTTGACGGTACAGGGGGTTATGAAGCTTTCTTT
NA,TRBJ2-2,TRBD1,TRBV5-6,CASSSGTGYTGELFF,TGTGCCAGCAGCTCCGGGACAGGGTACACCGGGGAGCTGTTTTTT
NA,TRBJ1-1,NA,TRBV5-4,CASSPKGTEAFF,TGTGCCAGCAGCCCTAAGGGGACTGAAGCTTTCTTT
few,TRBJ1-5,NA,TRBV28,CASSFSGRRERNQPQHF,TGTGCCAGCAGTTTTAGCGGCCGACGGGAACGAAATCAGCCCCAGCATTTT
NA,TRBJ2-1,NA,TRBV13,CASSPRGAAYNEQFF,TGTGCCAGCAGCCCACGGGGGGCAGCGTACAATGAGCAGTTCTTC
NA,TRBJ2-7,NA,TRBV3-1/TRBV3-2,CASSQVWNDGGQYF,TGTGCCAGCAGCCAAGTGTGGAACGACGGGGGGCAGTACTTC
NA,TRBJ2-1,NA,TRBV6-5,CASQRSETYNEQFF,TGTGCCAGCCAGAGGAGCGAGACCTACAATGAGCAGTTCTTC
NA,TRBJ2-7,TRBD2,TRBV9,CASSPRPAGAPYEQYF,TGTGCCAGCAGCCCCAGGCCAGCGGGGGCTCCCTACGAGCAGTACTTC
NA,TRBJ2-7,NA,TRBV29-1,CSVTTTYEQYF,TGCAGCGTGACTACTACCTACGAGCAGTACTTC
NA,TRBJ1-6,NA,TRBV19,CASSPTFRESPLHF,TGTGCCAGTAGCCCGACATTTCGGGAATCACCCCTCCACTTT
NA,TRBJ1-1,TRBD1,TRBV6-5,CASRPTGVNTEAFF,TGTGCCAGCAGACCTACAGGGGTTAACACTGAAGCTTTCTTT
NA,TRBJ2-3,TRBD2,TRBV9,CASGDSGGEGTDTQYF,TGTGCCAGCGGTGATAGCGGGGGGGAGGGCACAGATACGCAGTATTTT
NA,TRBJ1-4,TRBD1,TRBV15,CATSADRWEEKLFF,TGTGCCACCAGCGCGGACAGGTGGGAAGAAAAACTGTTTTTT
NA,TRBJ1-3,NA,TRBV18,CASSPRDSGNTIYF,TGTGCCAGCTCACCCCGGGACTCTGGAAACACCATATATTTT
NA,TRBJ2-7,NA,TRBV18,CASSRVLRQGEASYEQYF,TGTGCCAGCTCACGGGTCCTACGGCAGGGGGAGGCTTCCTACGAGCAGTACTTC
NA,TRBJ1-4,NA,TRBV7-2,CASSLDRPNEKLFF,TGTGCCAGCAGCTTAGACAGACCTAATGAAAAACTGTTTTTT
NA,TRBJ1-5,NA,TRBV20-1,CSETGSQPQHF,TGCAGTGAAACTGGGAGTCAGCCCCAGCATTTT
NA,TRBJ1-1,NA,TRBV3-1/TRBV3-2,CASSQGNRVNTEAFF,TGTGCCAGCAGCCAAGGTAACAGGGTGAACACTGAAGCTTTCTTT
few,TRBJ2-2,NA,TRBV4-3,CASSRGSAGELFF,TGCGCCAGCAGCCGCGGTAGTGCCGGGGAGCTGTTTTTT
few,TRBJ2-3,NA,TRBV5-1,CASSSGESTDTQYF,TGCGCCAGCAGCTCAGGCGAAAGCACAGATACGCAGTATTTT
NA,TRBJ1-5,NA,TRBV28,CARGGDQPQHF,TGTGCCAGGGGGGGGGATCAGCCCCAGCATTTT
NA,TRBJ1-5,NA,TRBV5-6,CASSLRGGGNQPQHF,TGTGCCAGCAGCCTCAGGGGAGGGGGCAATCAGCCCCAGCATTTT
NA,TRBJ1-5,TRBD1,TRBV19,CASSRAGQNYNQPQHF,TGTGCCAGTAGTAGGGCGGGACAGAATTACAATCAGCCCCAGCATTTT
NA,TRBJ2-1,NA,TRBV7-2,CASSDSGYEQFF,TGTGCCAGCAGCGATTCAGGGTATGAGCAGTTCTTC
few,TRBJ2-7,TRBD1,TRBV11-1,CASSPGTGYAYEQYF,TGTGCCAGCAGCCCAGGGACAGGTTATGCCTACGAGCAGTACTTC
NA,TRBJ2-7,NA,TRBV7-6,CASSLEPGLPYEQYF,TGTGCCAGCAGCCTGGAACCAGGTTTACCCTACGAGCAGTACTTC
NA,TRBJ2-7,NA,TRBV25-1,CASSEGQGVNYEQYF,TGTGCCAGCAGTGAGGGGCAGGGTGTTAACTACGAGCAGTACTTC
NA,TRBJ1-2,TRBD1,TRBV28,CASSSPDRAYGYTF,TGTGCCAGCAGTTCGCCCGACAGGGCCTATGGCTACACCTTC
NA,TRBJ2-5,TRBD2,TRBV19,CASSIDPPSGGREETQYF,TGTGCCAGTAGTATAGACCCTCCTAGCGGGGGAAGAGAAGAGACCCAGTACTTC
NA,TRBJ2-3,NA,TRBV3-1/TRBV3-2,CASSRGGTQYF,TGTGCCAGCAGCAGAGGGGGTACGCAGTATTTT
NA,TRBJ2-1,TRBD2,TRBV29-1,CSVIPGTSIGNEQFF,TGCAGCGTGATACCCGGGACTAGCATCGGCAATGAGCAGTTCTTC
NA,TRBJ1-5,TRBD1,TRBV6-5,CASRPPGGFNQPQHF,TGTGCCAGCAGACCCCCAGGGGGCTTCAATCAGCCCCAGCATTTT
NA,TRBJ2-3,NA,TRBV6-1,CASSEVLLLTDTQYF,TGTGCCAGCAGTGAAGTACTTCTACTCACAGATACGCAGTATTTT
once,TRBJ1-2,TRBD1,TRBV5-1,CASSPETGGVWGYTF,TGCGCCAGCAGCCCAGAGACAGGGGGAGTATGGGGCTACACCTTC
NA,TRBJ2-3,NA,TRBV6-5,CASSYGGRGADTQYF,TGTGCCAGCAGTTACGGGGGCAGGGGCGCAGATACGCAGTATTTT
NA,TRBJ2-7,NA,TRBV12-3/TRBV12-4,CASSFRQIYEQYF,TGTGCCAGCAGTTTCAGACAGATTTACGAGCAGTACTTC
NA,TRBJ1-3,NA,TRBV29-1,CSVDVGGGPGNTIYF,TGCAGCGTTGACGTGGGGGGGGGCCCTGGAAACACCATATATTTT
NA,TRBJ1-6,NA,TRBV21-1,CASSKSRWAAANSPLHF,TGTGCCAGCAGCAAATCACGCTGGGCAGCCGCAAATTCACCCCTCCACTTT
NA,TRBJ1-5,NA,TRBV4-2,CASSQDAGTQHF,TGTGCCAGCAGCCAAGATGCCGGGACCCAGCATTTT
NA,TRBJ2-5,NA,TRBV27,CASSPGQVKETQYF,TGTGCCAGCAGTCCGGGACAAGTGAAAGAGACCCAGTACTTC
once,TRBJ1-1,TRBD1,TRBV9,CASSEQGATEAFF,TGTGCCAGCAGCGAACAGGGGGCCACTGAAGCTTTCTTT
few,TRBJ1-2,TRBD1,TRBV14,CASSQGTGAEGYTF,TGTGCCAGCAGCCAAGGGACAGGGGCTGAAGGCTACACCTTC
medium-sized,TRBJ1-1,NA,TRBV6-5,CASRKQGMNTEAFF,TGTGCCAGCAGAAAACAGGGAATGAACACTGAAGCTTTCTTT
NA,TRBJ1-3,NA,TRBV6-5,CASRGRGFSGNTIYF,TGTGCCAGCAGGGGAAGAGGGTTTTCTGGAAACACCATATATTTT
NA,TRBJ2-3,NA,TRBV7-3,CASSPTALDTQYF,TGTGCCAGCAGCCCTACTGCCCTAGATACGCAGTATTTT
NA,TRBJ1-1,NA,TRBV30,CAWRARQMNTEAFF,TGTGCCTGGAGGGCGAGACAGATGAACACTGAAGCTTTCTTT
NA,TRBJ1-1,NA,TRBV9,CASSKGRNTEAFF,TGTGCCAGCAGCAAAGGGAGGAACACTGAAGCTTTCTTT
NA,TRBJ2-2,NA,TRBV28,CASSLSAGVGAGNTGELFF,TGTGCCAGCAGCTTATCGGCAGGGGTAGGGGCCGGAAACACCGGGGAGCTGTTTTTT
NA,TRBJ1-1,NA,TRBV27,CASSYWGRTEAFF,TGTGCCAGCAGTTATTGGGGGCGAACTGAAGCTTTCTTT